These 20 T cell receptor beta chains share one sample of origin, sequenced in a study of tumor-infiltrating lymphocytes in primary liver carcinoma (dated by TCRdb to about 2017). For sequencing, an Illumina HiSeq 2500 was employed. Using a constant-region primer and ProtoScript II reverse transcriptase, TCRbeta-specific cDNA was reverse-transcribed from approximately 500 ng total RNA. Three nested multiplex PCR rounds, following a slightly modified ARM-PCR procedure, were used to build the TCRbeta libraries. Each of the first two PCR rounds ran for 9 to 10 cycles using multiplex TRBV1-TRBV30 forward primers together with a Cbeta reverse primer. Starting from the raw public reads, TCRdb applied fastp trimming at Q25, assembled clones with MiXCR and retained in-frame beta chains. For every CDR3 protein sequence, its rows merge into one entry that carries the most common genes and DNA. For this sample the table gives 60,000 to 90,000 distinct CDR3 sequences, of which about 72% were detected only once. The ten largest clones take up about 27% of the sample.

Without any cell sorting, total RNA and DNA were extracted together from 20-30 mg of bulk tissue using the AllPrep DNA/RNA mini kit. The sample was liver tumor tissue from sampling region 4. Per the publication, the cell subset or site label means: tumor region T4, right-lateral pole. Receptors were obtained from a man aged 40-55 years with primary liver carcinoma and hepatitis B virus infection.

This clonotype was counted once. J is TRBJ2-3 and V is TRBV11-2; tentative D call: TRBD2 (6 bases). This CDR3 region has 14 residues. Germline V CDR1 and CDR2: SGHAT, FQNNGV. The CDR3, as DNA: TGTGTCAGTAGCCTGGGACCCGGGGGAGGTACGCAGTATTTT. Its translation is CVSSLGPGGGTQYF.

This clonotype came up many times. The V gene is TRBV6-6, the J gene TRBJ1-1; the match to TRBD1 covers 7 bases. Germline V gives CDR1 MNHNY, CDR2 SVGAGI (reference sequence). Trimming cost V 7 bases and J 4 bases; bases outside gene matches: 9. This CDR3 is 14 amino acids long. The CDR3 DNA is TGTGCCAGCACTTTACAGGGGAGCGGCACTGAAGCTTTCTTT. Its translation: CASTLQGSGTEAFF.

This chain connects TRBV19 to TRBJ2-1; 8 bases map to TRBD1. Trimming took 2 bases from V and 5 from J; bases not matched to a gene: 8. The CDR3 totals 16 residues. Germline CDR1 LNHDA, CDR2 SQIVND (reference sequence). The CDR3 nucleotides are TGTGCCAGTAGTATACCAGCCGGGACAGGTCACAATGAGCAGTTCTTC. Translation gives CASSIPAGTGHNEQFF. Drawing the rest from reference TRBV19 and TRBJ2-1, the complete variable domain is DGGITQSPKYLFRKEGQNVTLSCEQNLNHDAMYWYRQDPGQGLRLIYYSQIVNDFQKGDIAEGYSVSREKKESFPLTVTSAQKNPTAFYLCASSIPAGTGHNEQFFGPGTRLTVL.

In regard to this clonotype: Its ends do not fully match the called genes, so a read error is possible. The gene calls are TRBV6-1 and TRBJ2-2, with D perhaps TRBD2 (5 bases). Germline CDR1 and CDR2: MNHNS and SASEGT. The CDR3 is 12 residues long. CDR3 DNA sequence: TGTGCCACACGTCCCTGGGCCGGGAAGCTGTTTTTT. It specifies CATRPWAGKLFF.

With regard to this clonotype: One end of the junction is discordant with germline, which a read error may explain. CDR3 in DNA: TGTGCCAGCAGCTTAGCGTCGCTAGCGGGAACCGCGGAGCTGTTTTTT. Residues: CASSLASLAGTAELFF. The J gene is TRBJ2-2, the V gene TRBV11-2, with TRBD2 matching over 9 bases. Germline-derived CDR1 and CDR2 are SGHAT and FQNNGV. The length of the CDR3 is 16 residues.

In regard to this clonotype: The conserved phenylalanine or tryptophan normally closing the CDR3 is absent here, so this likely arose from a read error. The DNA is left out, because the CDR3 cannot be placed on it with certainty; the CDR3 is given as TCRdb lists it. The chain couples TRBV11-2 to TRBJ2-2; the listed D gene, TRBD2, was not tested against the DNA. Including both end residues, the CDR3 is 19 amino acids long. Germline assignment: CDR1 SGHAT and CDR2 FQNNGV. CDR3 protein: CASSPEGLAGGQEHRGAVI.

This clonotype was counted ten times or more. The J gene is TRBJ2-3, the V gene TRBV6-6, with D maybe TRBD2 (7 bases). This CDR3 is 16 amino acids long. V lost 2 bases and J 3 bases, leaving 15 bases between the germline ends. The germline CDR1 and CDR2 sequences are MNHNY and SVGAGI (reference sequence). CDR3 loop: CASSYGGGRWTDTQYF. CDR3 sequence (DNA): TGTGCCAGCAGTTACGGGGGGGGGCGGTGGACAGATACGCAGTATTTT.

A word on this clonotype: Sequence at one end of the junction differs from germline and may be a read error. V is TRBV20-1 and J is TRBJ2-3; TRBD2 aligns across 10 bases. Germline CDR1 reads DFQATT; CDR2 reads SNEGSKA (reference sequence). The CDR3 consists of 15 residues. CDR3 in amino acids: CSAPAPSGSTDTQYF. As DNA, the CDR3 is TGCAGTGCTCCTGCCCCTAGCGGGAGCACTGATACGCAGTATTTT.

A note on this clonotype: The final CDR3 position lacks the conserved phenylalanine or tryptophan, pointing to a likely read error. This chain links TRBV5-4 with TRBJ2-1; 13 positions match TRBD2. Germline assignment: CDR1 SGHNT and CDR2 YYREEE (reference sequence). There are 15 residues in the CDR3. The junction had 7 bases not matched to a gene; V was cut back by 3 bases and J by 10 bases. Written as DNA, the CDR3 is TGTGCCAGCAGCTCTGGGACTAGCGGGAATACCGAGCAGTTCATC. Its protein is CASSSGTSGNTEQFI.

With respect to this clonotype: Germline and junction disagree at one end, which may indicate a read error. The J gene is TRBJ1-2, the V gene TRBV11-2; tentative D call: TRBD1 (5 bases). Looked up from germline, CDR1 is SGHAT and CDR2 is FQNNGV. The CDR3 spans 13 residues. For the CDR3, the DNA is TGTGCCAGCAACTTAGAGGGGAGCTATGGCTGCGCCTTC. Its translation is CASNLEGSYGCAF.

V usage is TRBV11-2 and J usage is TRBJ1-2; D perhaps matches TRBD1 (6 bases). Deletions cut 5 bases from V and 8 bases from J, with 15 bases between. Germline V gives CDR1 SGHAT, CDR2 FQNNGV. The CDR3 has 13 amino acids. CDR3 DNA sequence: TGTGCCAGCAGCGCTGACGGCCAGGGGGGCTACACCTTC. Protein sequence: CASSADGQGGYTF.

In nucleotides, the CDR3 is TGTGCCAGCAGCTGGCTAGCTTGGGAGCAGTACTTC. Its translation: CASSWLAWEQYF. The genes are TRBV12-3 or TRBV12-4 and TRBJ2-7, with a tentative D call TRBD2 (5 bases). This CDR3 region has 12 residues. V lost 6 bases to trimming and J lost 7 bases, with 13 bases between them.

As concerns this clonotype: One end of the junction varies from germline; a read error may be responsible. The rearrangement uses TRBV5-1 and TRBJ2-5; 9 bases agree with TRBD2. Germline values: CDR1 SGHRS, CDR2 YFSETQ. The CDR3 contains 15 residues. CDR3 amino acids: CASSLVAGEGGTQYF. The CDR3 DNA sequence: TGCGCCAGCAGCTTAGTAGCGGGAGAAGGAGGGACCCAGTATTTC.

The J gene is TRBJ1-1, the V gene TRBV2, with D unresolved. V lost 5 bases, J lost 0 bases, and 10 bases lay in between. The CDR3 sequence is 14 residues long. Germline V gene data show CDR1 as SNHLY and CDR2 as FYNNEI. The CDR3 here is CASSPEKLNTEAFF. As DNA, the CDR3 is TGTGCCAGCAGTCCAGAAAAACTGAACACTGAAGCTTTCTTT.

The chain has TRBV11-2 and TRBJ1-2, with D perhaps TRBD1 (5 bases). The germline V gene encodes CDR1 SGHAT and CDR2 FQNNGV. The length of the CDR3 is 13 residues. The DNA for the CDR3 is TGTGAGAGCAGCTTAGAGGGGAACAATGGCTACACCTTC. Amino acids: CESSLEGNNGYTF.

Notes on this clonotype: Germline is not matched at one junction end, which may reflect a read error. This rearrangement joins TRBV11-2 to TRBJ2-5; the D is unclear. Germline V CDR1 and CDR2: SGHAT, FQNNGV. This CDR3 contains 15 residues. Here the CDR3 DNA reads TGTGCCAGCAGCTTAGATCAAATGAAATGTGAGACCCAGTGCTTC. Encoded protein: CASSLDQMKCETQCF.

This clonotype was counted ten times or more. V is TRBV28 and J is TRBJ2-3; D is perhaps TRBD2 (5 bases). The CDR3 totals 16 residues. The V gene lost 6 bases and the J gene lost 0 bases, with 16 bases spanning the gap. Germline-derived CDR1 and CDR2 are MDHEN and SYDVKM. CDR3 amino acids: CASSLRRTYSTDTQYF. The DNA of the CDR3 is TGTGCCAGCAGCCTAAGACGGACTTATAGCACAGATACGCAGTATTTT.

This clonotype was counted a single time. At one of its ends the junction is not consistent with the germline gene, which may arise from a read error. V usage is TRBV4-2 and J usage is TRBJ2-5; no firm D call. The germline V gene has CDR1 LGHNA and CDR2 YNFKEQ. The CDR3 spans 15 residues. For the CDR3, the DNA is TGTGCCAGCAACCAAGATAGACCGTCTCAAGAGACCCAGTACTTC. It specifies CASNQDRPSQETQYF.

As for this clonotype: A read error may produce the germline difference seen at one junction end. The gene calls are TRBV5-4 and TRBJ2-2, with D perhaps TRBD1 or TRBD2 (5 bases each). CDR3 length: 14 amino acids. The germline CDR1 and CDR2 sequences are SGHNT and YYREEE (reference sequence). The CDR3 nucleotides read TGTACCAGCACCTTGGGGGTACCCACCGGGGAGCTGTTTTTT. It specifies CTSTLGVPTGELFF.

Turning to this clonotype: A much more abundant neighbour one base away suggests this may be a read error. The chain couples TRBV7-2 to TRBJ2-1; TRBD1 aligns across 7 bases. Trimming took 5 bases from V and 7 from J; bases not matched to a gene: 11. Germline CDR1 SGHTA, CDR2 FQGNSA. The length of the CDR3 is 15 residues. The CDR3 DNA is TGTGCCAGCAGCCTGGAAACAGGGGAACGTAATGAGCAGTTCTTC. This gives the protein CASSLETGERNEQFF.